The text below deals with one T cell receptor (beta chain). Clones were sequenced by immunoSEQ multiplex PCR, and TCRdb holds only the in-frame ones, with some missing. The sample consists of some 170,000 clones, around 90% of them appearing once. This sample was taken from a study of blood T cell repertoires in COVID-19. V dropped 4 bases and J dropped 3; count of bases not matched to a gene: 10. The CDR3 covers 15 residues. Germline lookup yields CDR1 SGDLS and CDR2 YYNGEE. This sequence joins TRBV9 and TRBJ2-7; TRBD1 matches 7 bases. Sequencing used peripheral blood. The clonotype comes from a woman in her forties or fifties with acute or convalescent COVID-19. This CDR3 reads CASSPLGDSLYEQYF. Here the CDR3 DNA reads TGTGCCAGCAGCCCCCTCGGGGACAGTCTCTACGAGCAGTACTTC.